This passage covers 27 T cell receptor beta chains from one sample sequenced in a study of T-cell memory formation after mild COVID-19. From the 5' RACE reads, TCRdb called clonotypes with MiXCR, one entry per CDR3 protein. The sample shows around 300,000 distinct CDR3 sequences, over 7% of them seen only once. Input material: PBMCs or a T cell subset sorted from them (not recorded which). Every receptor here comes from a man younger than 35 who had mild COVID-19 (a few samples of this study predate the infection). Cell type and time point are not known.

This clonotype was counted ten times or more. The chain carries TRBV29-1 and TRBJ2-1; 12 bases align to TRBD2. Germline CDR1 and CDR2: SQVTM and ANQGSEA. There are 17 residues in the CDR3. V lost 3 bases and J lost 3; bases outside the gene matches: 9. CDR3 nucleotides: TGCAGCGTTGATGTCGCTAGCGGGGGGGCAAGCTACAATGAGCAGTTCTTC. Protein: CSVDVASGGASYNEQFF.

As concerns this clonotype: Compared with germline, one end of the junction differs, possibly owing to a read error. The V call is TRBV7-8, the J call TRBJ2-7; 9 bases line up with TRBD1. Germline lookup yields CDR1 SGHVS and CDR2 FQNEAQ. The length of the CDR3 is 16 residues. The CDR3 is CASSLWDRDVGYERYF. The CDR3 DNA follows: TGTGCCAGCAGCTTATGGGACAGGGATGTCGGCTACGAGCGGTACTTC.

This clonotype was recorded many times. The chain has TRBV7-9 and TRBJ1-1; 8 bases line up with TRBD1. The trim removed 5 bases at V and 3 bases at J, leaving 5 bases unmatched. This CDR3 comprises 14 residues. Germline V gives CDR1 SEHNR, CDR2 FQNEAQ (reference sequence). Written as DNA, the CDR3 is TGTGCCAGCAGCGCGGACAGGGTTGACACTGAAGCTTTCTTT. As protein: CASSADRVDTEAFF. Complete variable domain (other parts from reference TRBV7-9 and TRBJ1-1): DTGVSQNPRHKITKRGQNVTFRCDPISEHNRLYWYRQTLGQGPEFLTYFQNEAQLEKSRLLSDRFSAERPKGSFSTLEIQRTEQGDSAMYLCASSADRVDTEAFFGQGTRLTVV.

This clonotype has only a few counts. J is TRBJ2-1 and V is TRBV28, with D possibly TRBD1 on 6 matching bases. Germline CDR1 reads MDHEN; CDR2 reads SYDVKM. The CDR3 covers 16 residues. Between the trimmed V and J ends, which lost 6 bases and 3 bases, there was a span of 18 bases. CDR3 sequence reads: CASSSPTGNYYNEQFF. The CDR3 nucleotides are TGTGCCAGCAGCTCCCCCACAGGGAACTACTACAATGAGCAGTTCTTC. Supplemented by reference TRBV28 and TRBJ2-1, the full variable domain reads DVKVTQSSRYLVKRTGEKVFLECVQDMDHENMFWYRQDPGLGLRLIYFSYDVKMKEKGDIPEGYSVSREKKERFSLILESASTNQTSMYLCASSSPTGNYYNEQFFGPGTRLTVL.

This clonotype has just a few counts. The gene calls are TRBV6-2 or TRBV6-3 and TRBJ2-7, with D perhaps matching TRBD2 (6 bases). The ends were cut back, 4 bases at V and 6 bases at J, with 13 bases in the middle. The CDR3 runs 13 residues. Germline CDR1 is MNHEY and CDR2 is SVGEGT. The CDR3 DNA follows: TGTGCCAGCAGTTGGGGACTGAGACGCGAGCAGTACTTC. It yields the protein CASSWGLRREQYF.

The chain combines TRBV20-1 with TRBJ2-3, with 7 bases matching TRBD2. The trim removed 4 bases at V and 2 bases at J, leaving 9 bases unmatched. Germline CDR1 DFQATT, CDR2 SNEGSKA (reference sequence). This CDR3 is built from 15 residues. The CDR3 sequence is CSATATSSNTDTQYF. For the CDR3, the DNA is TGCAGTGCTACCGCGACTAGCTCCAACACAGATACGCAGTATTTT.

This clonotype was counted many times. This sequence joins TRBV10-3 and TRBJ2-3; the D gene could be TRBD1 or TRBD2 (5 bases each). This CDR3 spans 15 amino acids. Germline CDR1 ENHRY, CDR2 SYGVKD. Trimming took off 4 bases at V and 6 bases at J, with 17 bases between the two ends. The CDR3 DNA follows: TGTGCCATCAGTGGGGACGGGGCTGGCGGGGATACGCAGTATTTT. Translation: CAISGDGAGGDTQYF.

This clonotype has more than one count but fewer than ten. This chain connects TRBV9 to TRBJ2-7, with 11 bases that match TRBD1. CDR1 SGDLS and CDR2 YYNGEE come from the germline V gene. The trim removed 3 bases at V and 5 bases at J, leaving 4 bases unmatched. The CDR3 spans 14 residues. The CDR3 reads CASSGGQGANEQYF. Here the CDR3 DNA reads TGTGCCAGCAGCGGTGGACAGGGGGCGAACGAGCAGTACTTC. Full variable domain (remainder filled in from reference TRBV9 and TRBJ2-7): DSGVTQTPKHLITATGQRVTLRCSPRSGDLSVYWYQQSLDQGLQFLIQYYNGEERAKGNILERFSAQQFPDLHSELNLSSLELGDSALYFCASSGGQGANEQYFGPGTRLTVT.

This clonotype was picked up a small number of times. This chain uses TRBV28 with TRBJ2-1; D may be TRBD2 (6 bases). CDR1 and CDR2 (germline): MDHEN, SYDVKM. This CDR3 has 13 residues. The V end was cut by 10 bases, the J end by 7 bases, with 17 bases between. CDR3 protein: CATRESGRNEQFF. The CDR3 DNA sequence: TGTGCCACCCGGGAGTCCGGGAGAAATGAGCAGTTCTTC.

This clonotype occurred a few times. The chain uses TRBV7-2 and TRBJ2-7, with TRBD1 identical over 12 bases. From germline, CDR1 is SGHTA and CDR2 FQGNSA. The CDR3 extends over 14 amino acids. Trimming removed 3 bases from V and 6 bases from J; junction bases left unmatched: 3. The CDR3 region has the DNA TGTGCCAGCAGCTTCGGGACAGGGGGCTCCGAGCAGTACGTC. Translated: CASSFGTGGSEQYV.

The J gene is TRBJ2-7, the V gene TRBV20-1; weak D call: TRBD1 (6 bases). Germline V CDR1 and CDR2: DFQATT, SNEGSKA (reference sequence). V was trimmed by 6 bases and J by 4 bases, leaving 16 bases between them. This CDR3 is 13 amino acids long. CDR3 protein: CSARGRGTYEQYF. For the CDR3, the DNA is TGCAGTGCGAGGGGCAGGGGAACGTACGAGCAGTACTTC.

This clonotype turned up a few times. V gene TRBV4-3 combines with J gene TRBJ1-1; D unresolved. The CDR3 runs 21 residues. Germline CDR1 LGHNA, CDR2 YSLEER. Trimming shortened V by 0 bases and J by 2 bases, and 28 bases separated the two germline ends. CDR3 protein: CASSQDPVAVGSHRTNTEAFF. DNA of the CDR3: TGCGCCAGCAGCCAAGACCCAGTGGCGGTAGGATCCCATAGAACTAACACTGAAGCTTTCTTT.

V is TRBV7-3 and J is TRBJ2-3, with D maybe TRBD2 (5 bases). The V gene lost 1 base and the J gene lost 8 bases, with 13 bases spanning the gap. Germline-derived CDR1 and CDR2 are SGHTA and FQGTGA. The CDR3 contains 14 residues. DNA of the CDR3: TGTGCCAGCAGCTTAATGGATCTCAGCGGTACGCAGTATTTT. Amino acids: CASSLMDLSGTQYF.

In its sample, this clonotype was seen a few times. The chain links TRBV6-2 or TRBV6-3 to TRBJ1-5, with TRBD1 matching 12 bases. This CDR3 has 16 amino acids. Germline CDR1 MNHEY, CDR2 SVGEGT. The V segment lost 6 bases and the J segment 5 bases; nucleotides outside the gene matches: 8. In nucleotides, the CDR3 is TGTGCCAGCAGACACTACCGGGACAGGGGGCATCAGCCCCAGCATTTT. This gives the protein CASRHYRDRGHQPQHF.

This clonotype was detected a few times. The chain employs TRBV27 and TRBJ1-6; D perhaps matches TRBD1 (6 bases). In germline, CDR1 is MNHEY, CDR2 SMNVEV (reference sequence). The CDR3 runs 17 residues. V lost 4 bases to trimming and J lost 0 bases, with 13 bases between them. This chain's CDR3 is CASSYREFLSYNSPLHF. CDR3 in DNA: TGTGCCAGCAGTTACAGGGAGTTCCTCTCCTATAATTCACCCCTCCACTTT.

The genes are TRBV7-2 and TRBJ2-7; tentative D call: TRBD2 (5 bases). The CDR3 is made up of 15 amino acids. Germline V gene data show CDR1 as SGHTA and CDR2 as FQGNSA. Trimming took off 1 base at V and 4 bases at J, with 14 bases between the two ends. This CDR3 is CASSLEGHRLYEQYV. The DNA of the CDR3 is TGTGCCAGCAGCTTAGAAGGTCACCGACTATACGAGCAGTACGTC.

This clonotype has more than one count but fewer than ten. The chain recombines TRBV20-1 with TRBJ2-1; 11 bases fit TRBD2. The CDR3 is 13 residues long. Germline V gives CDR1 DFQATT, CDR2 SNEGSKA (reference sequence). Written as DNA, the CDR3 is TGCAGCAAAACTAGCGGGGGCAACAATGAGCAGTTCTTC. This codes for CSKTSGGNNEQFF.

The sample holds a few counts of this clonotype. The chain joins TRBV7-2 to TRBJ2-5; TRBD2 aligns across 15 bases. From germline, CDR1 is SGHTA and CDR2 FQGNSA. V gave up 5 bases and J gave up 7 bases; unmatched junction bases: 8. This CDR3 spans 16 amino acids. The CDR3 DNA is TGTGCCAGCAGCCTAAGCCCGGGACTAGCGGGAGGGACCCAGTACTTC. Its protein product is CASSLSPGLAGGTQYF.

The rearrangement joins TRBV5-6 to TRBJ1-2; D remains ambiguous. The V gene's germline CDR1 is SGHDT and CDR2 YYEEEE. CDR3 length equals 13 residues. V was shortened by 2 bases and J by 4 bases, with 9 bases between the two germline ends. The CDR3 DNA reads as TGTGCCAGCAGCTTAGGTGACCTCTATGGCTACACCTTC. It specifies CASSLGDLYGYTF. The full variable domain, in which reference TRBV5-6 and TRBJ1-2 provide the parts outside the CDR3, is DAGVTQSPTHLIKTRGQQVTLRCSPKSGHDTVSWYQQALGQGPQFIFQYYEEEERQRGNFPDRFSGHQFPNYSSELNVNALLLGDSALYLCASSLGDLYGYTFGSGTRLTVV.

This clonotype came up a few times. The chain joins TRBV5-1 to TRBJ2-1, with 7 bases identical to TRBD1. Trimming took 3 bases from V and 9 from J; bases not matched to a gene: 6. Germline CDR1 and CDR2: SGHRS and YFSETQ. CDR3 length: 13 amino acids. Written as DNA, the CDR3 is TGCGCCAGCAGCTACCAAAGACAGGGTGAGCAGTTCTTC. Protein: CASSYQRQGEQFF.

This clonotype was seen repeatedly, ten times or more. This chain connects TRBV5-1 to TRBJ1-1, with D tentatively TRBD1 (5 bases). The CDR3 sequence is 15 residues long. The germline V gene has CDR1 SGHRS and CDR2 YFSETQ. Trimming cost V 0 bases and J 10 bases, with 19 bases left between them. The CDR3 loop is CASSLESRDPLGAFF. The CDR3 coding sequence is TGCGCCAGCAGCTTGGAATCTCGGGACCCCCTCGGAGCTTTCTTT.

This clonotype was counted at least ten times. The chain joins TRBV7-2 to TRBJ2-4, with TRBD1 matching 7 bases. This CDR3 is 16 amino acids long. J was trimmed by 0 bases and V by 5 bases; bases with no gene match: 7. Germline V lookup: CDR1 SGHTA, CDR2 FQGNSA. The CDR3 loop reads CASSGWTGLAKNIQYF. The CDR3 DNA reads as TGTGCCAGCAGCGGCTGGACAGGACTAGCCAAAAACATTCAGTACTTC.

This clonotype showed up just a few times. The chain has TRBV18 and TRBJ2-3; maybe TRBD1 (7 bases). V lost 2 bases, J lost 2 bases, and 14 bases lay in between. Germline CDR1 reads KGHSH; CDR2 reads LQKENI. This CDR3 comprises 16 residues. CDR3 sequence reads: CASSPWGDRITDTQYF. As DNA, the CDR3 is TGTGCCAGCTCACCATGGGGGGACAGAATCACAGATACGCAGTATTTT.

The DNA of the CDR3 is TGTGCCAGCAGCCGCCCCGTCGGGACAGGGGCTTCTGGAAACACCATATATTTT. Protein product: CASSRPVGTGASGNTIYF. The J gene is TRBJ1-3, the V gene TRBV4-2, with TRBD1 matching 10 bases. The CDR3 has 18 residues. The V gene end was trimmed by 4 bases and the J gene end by 1 base; junction bases not matched to a gene: 10. Germline V gene lookup returns CDR1 LGHNA and CDR2 YNFKEQ.

The genes are TRBV6-5 and TRBJ1-5; D is undetermined. Per the germline V gene, CDR1 is MNHEY and CDR2 is SVGAGI. This CDR3 contains 15 residues. Trimming shortened V by 9 bases and J by 1 base, and 16 bases separated the two germline ends. This chain's CDR3 is CASTPSRASNQPQHF. CDR3 nucleotide sequence: TGTGCCAGTACTCCCTCTCGGGCCAGCAATCAGCCCCAGCATTTT.

This rearrangement joins TRBV4-1 to TRBJ1-6; D is unclear. CDR3 size: 14 residues. The germline CDR1 and CDR2 sequences are MGHRA and YSYEKL. V was cut by 1 base and J by 6 bases, with 7 bases left in between. The CDR3 region has the DNA TGCGCCAGCAGCCAAGCTGGCAGTAATTCACCCCTCCACTTT. It encodes CASSQAGSNSPLHF.

This clonotype showed up many times. This chain links TRBV5-1 with TRBJ1-2; 8 bases are shared with TRBD1. In germline, CDR1 is SGHRS, CDR2 YFSETQ. V shed 1 base, J shed 3 bases, and the junction held 2 bases outside the gene matches. The CDR3 length is 14 residues. CDR3 residues: CASSLRGQDYGYTF. CDR3 bases: TGCGCCAGCAGCTTGCGGGGACAGGACTATGGCTACACCTTC.